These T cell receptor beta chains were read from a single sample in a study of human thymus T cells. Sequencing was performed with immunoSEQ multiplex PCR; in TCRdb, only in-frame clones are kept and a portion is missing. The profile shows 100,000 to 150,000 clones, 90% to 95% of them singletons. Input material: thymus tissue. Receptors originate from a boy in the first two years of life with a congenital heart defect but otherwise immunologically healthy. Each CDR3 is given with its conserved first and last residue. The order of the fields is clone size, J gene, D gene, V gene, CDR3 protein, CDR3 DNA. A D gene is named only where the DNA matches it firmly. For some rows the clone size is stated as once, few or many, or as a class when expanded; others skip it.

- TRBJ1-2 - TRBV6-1 CASSEGQLNYGYTF TGTGCCAGCAGTGAAGGGCAGCTAAACTATGGCTACACCTTC
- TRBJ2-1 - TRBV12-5 CASGLKGRRSSYNEQFF TGTGCTAGTGGTTTGAAGGGACGAAGAAGCTCCTACAATGAGCAGTTCTTC
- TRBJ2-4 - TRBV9 CASSVGAVLAKNIQYF TGTGCCAGCAGCGTAGGAGCGGTATTAGCCAAAAACATTCAGTACTTC
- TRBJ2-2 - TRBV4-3 CASSQEGFTGELFF TGCGCCAGCAGCCAAGAGGGTTTCACCGGGGAGCTGTTTTTT
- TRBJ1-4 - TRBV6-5 CASRRSGDEKLFF TGTGCCAGCCGCAGAAGCGGGGATGAAAAACTGTTTTTT
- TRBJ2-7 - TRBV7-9 CASSSRDREQYF TGTGCCAGCAGCTCTCGGGACCGCGAGCAGTACTTC
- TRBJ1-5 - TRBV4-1 CASSQRNSNQPQHF TGCGCCAGCAGCCAAAGGAATAGCAATCAGCCCCAGCATTTT
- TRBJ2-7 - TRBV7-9 CASKDLGVQYF TGTGCCAGCAAGGATTTGGGGGTGCAGTACTTC
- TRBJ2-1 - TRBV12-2 CASRSVQFF TGTGCAAGTCGCTCCGTTCAGTTCTTC
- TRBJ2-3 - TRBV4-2 CASSHQSWDTQYF TGTGCCAGCAGCCATCAATCCTGGGATACGCAGTATTTT
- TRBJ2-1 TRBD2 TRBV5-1 CASSRETSGFNEQFF TGCGCCAGCAGCCGAGAAACTAGCGGCTTCAATGAGCAGTTCTTC
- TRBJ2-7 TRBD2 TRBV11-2 CASSSGGSYEQYF TGTGCCAGCAGCTCGGGAGGGAGCTACGAGCAGTACTTC
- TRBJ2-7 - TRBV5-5 CASSLRGTREQYF TGTGCCAGCAGCTTAAGGGGAACGAGGGAGCAGTACTTC
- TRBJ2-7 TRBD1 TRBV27 CASSPRQGAEEQYF TGTGCCAGCAGCCCGAGACAGGGGGCAGAAGAGCAGTACTTC
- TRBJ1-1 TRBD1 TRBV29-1 CSVEAPGQGLMNTEAFF TGCAGCGTTGAGGCCCCGGGACAGGGTCTTATGAACACTGAAGCTTTCTTT
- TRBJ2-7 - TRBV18 CASSPQGKSYEQYF TGTGCCAGCTCACCCCAGGGGAAATCCTACGAGCAGTACTTC
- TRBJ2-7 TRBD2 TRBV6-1 CASSGRLAENYEQYF TGTGCCAGCAGTGGAAGACTAGCGGAGAACTACGAGCAGTACTTC
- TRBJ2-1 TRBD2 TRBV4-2 CASSQRPGTSGWNEQFF TGTGCCAGCAGCCAGCGCCCCGGGACTAGCGGTTGGAATGAGCAGTTCTTC
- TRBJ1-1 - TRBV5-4 CASSLAGGRNTEAFF TGTGCCAGCAGCTTGGCGGGGGGGAGGAACACTGAAGCTTTCTTT
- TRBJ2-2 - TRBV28 CASTSYATNTGELFF TGTGCCAGCACTTCGTATGCTACGAACACCGGGGAGCTGTTTTTT
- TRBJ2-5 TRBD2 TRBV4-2 CASSRKTSGVEETQYF TGTGCCAGCAGCCGGAAGACTAGCGGGGTGGAAGAGACCCAGTACTTC
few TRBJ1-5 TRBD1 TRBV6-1 CASRDRGNQPQHF TGTGCCAGCAGGGACAGGGGGAATCAGCCCCAGCATTTT
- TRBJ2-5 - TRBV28 CASSSFRPQETQYF TGTGCCAGCAGTTCCTTTAGGCCCCAAGAGACCCAGTACTTC
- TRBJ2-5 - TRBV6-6 CAAGTVPQYF TGTGCCGCGGGGACAGTCCCCCAGTACTTC
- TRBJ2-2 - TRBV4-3 CASSPGVSGRNTGELFF TGCGCCAGCAGCCCGGGGGTGAGCGGGCGCAACACCGGGGAGCTGTTTTTT
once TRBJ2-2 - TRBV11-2 CASRGPAGELFF TGTGCCAGCAGGGGGCCCGCCGGGGAGCTGTTTTTT
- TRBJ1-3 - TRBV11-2 CASSSSIFGDTIYF TGTGCCAGCAGCTCTTCGATTTTTGGCGACACCATATATTTT
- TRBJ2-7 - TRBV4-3 CASSQDFQGEQYF TGCGCCAGCAGCCAAGATTTTCAGGGCGAGCAGTACTTC